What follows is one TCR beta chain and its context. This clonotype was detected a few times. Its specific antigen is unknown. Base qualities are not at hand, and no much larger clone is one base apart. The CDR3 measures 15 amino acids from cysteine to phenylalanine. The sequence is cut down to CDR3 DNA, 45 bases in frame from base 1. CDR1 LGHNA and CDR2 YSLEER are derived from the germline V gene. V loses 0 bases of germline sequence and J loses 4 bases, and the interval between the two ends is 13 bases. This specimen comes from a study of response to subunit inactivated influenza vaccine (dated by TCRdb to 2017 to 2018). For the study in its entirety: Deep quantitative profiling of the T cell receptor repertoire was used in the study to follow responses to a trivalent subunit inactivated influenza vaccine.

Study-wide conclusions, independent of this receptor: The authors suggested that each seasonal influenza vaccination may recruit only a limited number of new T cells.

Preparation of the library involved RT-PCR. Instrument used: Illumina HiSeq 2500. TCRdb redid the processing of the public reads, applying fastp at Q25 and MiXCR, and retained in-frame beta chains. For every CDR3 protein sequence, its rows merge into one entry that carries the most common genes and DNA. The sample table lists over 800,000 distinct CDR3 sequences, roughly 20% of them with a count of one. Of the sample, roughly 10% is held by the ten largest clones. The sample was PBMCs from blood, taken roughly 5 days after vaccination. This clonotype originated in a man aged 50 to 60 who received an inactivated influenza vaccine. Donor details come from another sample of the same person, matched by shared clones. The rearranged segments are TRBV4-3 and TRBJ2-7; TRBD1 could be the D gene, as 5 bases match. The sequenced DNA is TGCGCCAGCAGCCAAGAAAGGGGTATCCGTTACGAGCAGTACTTC. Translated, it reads CASSQERGIRYEQYF.